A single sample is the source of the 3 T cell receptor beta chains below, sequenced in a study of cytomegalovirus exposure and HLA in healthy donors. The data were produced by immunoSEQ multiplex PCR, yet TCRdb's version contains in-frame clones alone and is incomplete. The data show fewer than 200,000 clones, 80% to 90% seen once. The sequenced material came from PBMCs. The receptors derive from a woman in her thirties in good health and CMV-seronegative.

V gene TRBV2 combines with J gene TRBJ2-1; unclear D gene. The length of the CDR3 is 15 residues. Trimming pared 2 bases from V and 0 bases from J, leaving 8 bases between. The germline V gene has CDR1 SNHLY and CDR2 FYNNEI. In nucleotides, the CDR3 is TGTGCCAGCAGTGAATCCGGTAGCTCCTACAATGAGCAGTTCTTC. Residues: CASSESGSSYNEQFF.

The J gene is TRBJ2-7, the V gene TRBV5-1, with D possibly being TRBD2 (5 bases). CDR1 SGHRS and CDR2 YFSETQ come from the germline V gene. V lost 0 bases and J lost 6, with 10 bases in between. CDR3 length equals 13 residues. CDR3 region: CASSLATRSEQYF. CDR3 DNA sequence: TGCGCCAGCAGCTTGGCCACTAGATCCGAGCAGTACTTC.

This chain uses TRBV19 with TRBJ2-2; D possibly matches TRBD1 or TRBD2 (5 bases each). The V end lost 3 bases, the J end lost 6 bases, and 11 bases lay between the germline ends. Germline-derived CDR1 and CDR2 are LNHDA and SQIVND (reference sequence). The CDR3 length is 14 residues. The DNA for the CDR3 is TGTGCCAGTAGTATTAGAGGGGCGGCCGGGGAGCTGTTTTTT. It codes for CASSIRGAAGELFF.